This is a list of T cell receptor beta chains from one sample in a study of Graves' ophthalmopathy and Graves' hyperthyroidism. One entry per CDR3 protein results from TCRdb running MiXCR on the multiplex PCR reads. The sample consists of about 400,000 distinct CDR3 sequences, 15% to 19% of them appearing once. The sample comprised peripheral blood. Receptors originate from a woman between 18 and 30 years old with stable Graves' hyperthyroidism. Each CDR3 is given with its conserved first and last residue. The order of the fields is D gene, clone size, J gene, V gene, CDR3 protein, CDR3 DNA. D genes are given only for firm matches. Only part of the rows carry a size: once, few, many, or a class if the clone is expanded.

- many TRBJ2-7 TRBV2 CASSASAASYEQYF TGTGCCAGCAGCGCCTCGGCGGCCTCCTACGAGCAGTACTTC
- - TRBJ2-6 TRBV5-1 CASSLGASSGANVLTF TGCGCCAGCAGCCTGGGGGCAAGCTCTGGGGCCAACGTCCTGACTTTC
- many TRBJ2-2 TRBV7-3 CASSLVGTTNTGELFF TGTGCCAGCAGCTTAGTGGGGACCACGAACACCGGGGAGCTGTTTTTT
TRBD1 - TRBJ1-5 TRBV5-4 CASSLGAPTGRGNQPQHF TGTGCCAGCAGCCTGGGTGCCCCGACAGGGAGAGGCAATCAGCCCCAGCATTTT
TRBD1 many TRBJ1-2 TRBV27 CASSKTGQGNYGYTF TGTGCCAGCAGTAAGACGGGACAGGGGAACTATGGCTACACCTTC
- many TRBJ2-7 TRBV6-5 CASSYGHTYEQYF TGTGCCAGCAGTTACGGTCACACCTACGAGCAGTACTTC
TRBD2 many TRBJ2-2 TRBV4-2 CASSQGEGTSGGPFVGELFF TGTGCCAGCAGCCAAGGAGAAGGGACTAGCGGGGGCCCATTTGTCGGGGAGCTGTTTTTT
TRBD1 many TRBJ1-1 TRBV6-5 CASSSRTGIGTEAFF TGTGCCAGCAGTTCCAGGACAGGGATTGGCACTGAAGCTTTCTTT
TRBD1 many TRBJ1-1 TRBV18 CASSPDRGRDTEAFF TGTGCCAGCTCACCGGACAGGGGGCGGGACACTGAAGCTTTCTTT
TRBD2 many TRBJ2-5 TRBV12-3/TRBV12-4 CASSFEAGGQETQYF TGTGCCAGCAGTTTCGAGGCGGGGGGTCAAGAGACCCAGTACTTC
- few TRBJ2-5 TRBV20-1 CSADRPQETQYF TGCAGTGCCGACAGACCCCAAGAGACCCAGTACTTC
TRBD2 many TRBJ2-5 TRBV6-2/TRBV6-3 CASSPGLGETQYF TGTGCCAGCAGCCCCGGACTAGGGGAGACCCAGTACTTC
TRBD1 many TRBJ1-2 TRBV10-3 CAISVMAKPGQGDDGYTF TGTGCCATCAGTGTCATGGCCAAACCGGGACAGGGGGACGATGGCTACACCTTC
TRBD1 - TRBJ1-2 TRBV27 CASSPRTGTVYGYTF TGTGCCAGCAGTCCGCGAACCGGGACAGTCTATGGCTACACCTTC
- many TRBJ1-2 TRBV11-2 CASSLILWKPNYGYTF TGTGCCAGCAGCTTAATCCTTTGGAAACCTAACTATGGCTACACCTTC
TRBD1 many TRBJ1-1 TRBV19 CASSMVGTGGNTEAFF TGTGCCAGTAGTATGGTAGGGACAGGGGGCAACACTGAAGCTTTCTTT
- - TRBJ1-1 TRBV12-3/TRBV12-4 CASRSKTGPVTEAFF TGTGCCAGCAGGTCAAAAACAGGTCCAGTTACTGAAGCTTTCTTT
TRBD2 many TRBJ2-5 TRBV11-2 CASSFLGGLAGQETQYF TGTGCCAGCAGCTTCCTGGGCGGACTAGCGGGTCAAGAGACCCAGTACTTC
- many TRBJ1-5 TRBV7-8 CASSLGIERRYQPQHF TGTGCCAGCAGCTTAGGGATAGAACGCCGGTATCAGCCCCAGCATTTT
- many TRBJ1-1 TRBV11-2 CASSEGTANTEAFF TGTGCCAGCAGCGAAGGGACGGCGAACACTGAAGCTTTCTTT
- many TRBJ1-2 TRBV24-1 CATTSDGYTF TGTGCCACTACTTCCGATGGCTACACCTTC
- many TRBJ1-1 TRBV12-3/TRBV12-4 CASSLEENTEAFF TGTGCCAGCAGTTTAGAGGAGAACACTGAAGCTTTCTTT
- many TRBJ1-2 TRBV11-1 CASSLVLGPTNYGYTF TGTGCCAGCAGCTTAGTGTTGGGACCTACCAACTATGGCTACACCTTC
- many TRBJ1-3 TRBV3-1 CASSQGTGALSGNTIYF TGTGCCAGCAGCCAAGGCACGGGTGCCCTCTCTGGAAACACCATATATTTT
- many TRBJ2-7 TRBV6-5 CASSMQHEQYF TGTGCCAGCAGTATGCAGCACGAGCAGTACTTC
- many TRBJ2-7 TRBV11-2 CASSESGGVIPFYEQYF TGTGCCAGCAGCGAATCGGGTGGGGTGATACCATTCTACGAGCAGTACTTC
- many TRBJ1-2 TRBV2 CASSEEWPEGYGYTF TGTGCCAGCAGTGAAGAATGGCCGGAGGGCTATGGCTACACCTTC
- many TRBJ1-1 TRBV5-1 CASSLGPGADTEAFF TGCGCCAGCAGCTTGGGTCCGGGGGCGGACACTGAAGCTTTCTTT
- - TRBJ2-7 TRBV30 CAWSVPGLSSYEQYF TGTGCCTGGAGTGTACCAGGCCTGAGCTCCTACGAGCAGTACTTC
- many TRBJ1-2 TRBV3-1 CASSQFSDGYGYTF TGTGCCAGCAGCCAATTCTCGGACGGCTATGGCTACACCTTC
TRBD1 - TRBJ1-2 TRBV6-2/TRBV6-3 CATASPPGQSYGYTF TGTGCCACCGCGTCCCCGCCGGGACAGAGTTATGGCTACACCTTC
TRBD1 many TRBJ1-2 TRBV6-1 CASSRTGSSVYGYTF TGTGCCAGCAGTCGGACAGGGAGTTCAGTCTATGGCTACACCTTC
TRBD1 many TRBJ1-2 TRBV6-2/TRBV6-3 CASSSPGQRTYGYTF TGTGCCAGCAGTTCGCCGGGACAGCGGACCTATGGCTACACCTTC
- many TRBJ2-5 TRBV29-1 CSVGLTQETQYF TGCAGCGTTGGATTAACCCAAGAGACCCAGTACTTC
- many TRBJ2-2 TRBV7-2 CASGDPSLEGELFF TGTGCCAGCGGAGACCCATCCCTAGAGGGGGAGCTGTTTTTT
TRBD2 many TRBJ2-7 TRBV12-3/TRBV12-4 CASSLAGGLYEQYF TGTGCCAGCAGCTTAGCGGGGGGGCTGTACGAGCAGTACTTC
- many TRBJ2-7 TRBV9 CASSRGTSSSYEQYF TGTGCCAGCAGCCGCGGGACTTCCAGCTCCTACGAGCAGTACTTC
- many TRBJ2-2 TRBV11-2 CASSYTLRINTGELFF TGTGCCAGCAGCTACACATTAAGGATTAACACCGGGGAGCTGTTTTTT
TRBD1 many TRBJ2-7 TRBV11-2 CASSLDRIGEQYF TGTGCCAGCAGCTTGGACAGGATCGGCGAGCAGTACTTC
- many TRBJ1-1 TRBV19 CASSATRGAEAFF TGTGCCAGTAGTGCCACCCGGGGGGCTGAAGCTTTCTTT
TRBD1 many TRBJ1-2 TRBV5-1 CASSHNRDRTYGYTF TGCGCCAGCAGCCACAACCGGGACAGGACCTATGGCTACACCTTC